The present entry profiles one T cell receptor beta chain with its context. As yet, its antigen is unknown. Clones were sequenced by immunoSEQ multiplex PCR, and TCRdb holds only the in-frame ones, with some missing. The data contain about 73,000 clones, more than 75% of them singletons. The CDR3 length is 16 residues. Per germline, CDR1 MNHEY and CDR2 SVGAGI. V was pared by 2 bases and J by 0 bases, with 6 bases of the junction left unmatched. The data originate from a study of OX40 agonist ivuxolimab in advanced cancers. About the study: Ivuxolimab is an agonistic anti-OX40 (CD134) antibody, and patients were treated with it. Three partial responders included one hepatocellular carcinoma patient and two cutaneous melanoma patients. Study conclusions and caveats: More expanded clones were seen, on average, in CD8+ T cells than in CD4+.

The genes are TRBV6-5 and TRBJ2-7; 8 nucleotides line up with TRBD2. The sequencing here drew on CD4+ or CD8+ T cells sorted from blood, taken in a trial of the OX40 agonist ivuxolimab. The sequence was collected from an adult with an advanced solid tumor such as melanoma, head and neck, liver or kidney cancer. CDR3 sequence: CASSYGGLGPSYEQYF. The CDR3 nucleotides read TGTGCCAGCAGTTACGGGGGACTAGGGCCCTCCTACGAGCAGTACTTC.